The clone carrying this T cell receptor (beta chain) was detected only a few times. Its antigen remains unidentified. There are 16 residues in the CDR3. V was pared by 4 bases and J by 0 bases, with 4 bases of the junction left unmatched. CDR1 SGHRS and CDR2 YFSETQ come from the germline V gene. It was with 60 Vbeta and 13 Jbeta primers that the PCR ran. The protocol was immunoSEQ multiplex PCR, while the TCRdb copy is restricted to in-frame clones and leaves out a portion. This sample has about 150,000 clones, with about 80% found just once. This sample is part of a study of cytomegalovirus exposure and HLA in healthy donors. Study-level points and caveats: Rare TCR sequences dominated, though some public TCRs recurred in many donors. An Asian-associated ancestry cluster reportedly showed fewer N-insertions than the roughly 700-donor mean in a later analysis.

V gene TRBV5-1 combines with J gene TRBJ1-2, with 12 bases that match TRBD1. This TCR was recovered from a woman in her forties or fifties in good health and CMV-seropositive. The sequencing input was PBMCs. The CDR3 loop is CASSGGQGASNYGYTF. CDR3 nucleotides: TGCGCCAGCAGCGGGGGACAGGGGGCGTCTAACTATGGCTACACCTTC.